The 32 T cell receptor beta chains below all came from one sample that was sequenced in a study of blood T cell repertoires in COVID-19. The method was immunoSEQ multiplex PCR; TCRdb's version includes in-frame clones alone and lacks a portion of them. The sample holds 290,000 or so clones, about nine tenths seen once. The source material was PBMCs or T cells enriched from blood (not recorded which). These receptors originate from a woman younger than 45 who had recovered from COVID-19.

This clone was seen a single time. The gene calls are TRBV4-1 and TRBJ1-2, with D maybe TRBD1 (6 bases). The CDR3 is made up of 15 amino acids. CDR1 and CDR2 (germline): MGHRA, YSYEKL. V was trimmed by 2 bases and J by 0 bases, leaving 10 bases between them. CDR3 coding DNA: TGCGCCAGCAGCCAACAACAGGGATCTAACTATGGCTACACCTTC. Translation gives CASSQQQGSNYGYTF.

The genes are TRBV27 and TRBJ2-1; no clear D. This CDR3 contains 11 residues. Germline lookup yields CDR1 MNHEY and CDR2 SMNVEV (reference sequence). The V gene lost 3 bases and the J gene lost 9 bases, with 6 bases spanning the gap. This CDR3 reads CASSFGLEQFF. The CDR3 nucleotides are TGTGCCAGCAGTTTTGGCCTTGAGCAGTTCTTC.

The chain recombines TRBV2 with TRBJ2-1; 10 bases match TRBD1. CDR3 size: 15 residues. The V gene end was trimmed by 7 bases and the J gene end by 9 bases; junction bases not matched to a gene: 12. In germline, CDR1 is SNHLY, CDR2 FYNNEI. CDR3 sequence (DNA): TGTGCCAGCAAAAGGGACAGGGGAACCGTTGGTGAGCAGTTCTTC. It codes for CASKRDRGTVGEQFF.

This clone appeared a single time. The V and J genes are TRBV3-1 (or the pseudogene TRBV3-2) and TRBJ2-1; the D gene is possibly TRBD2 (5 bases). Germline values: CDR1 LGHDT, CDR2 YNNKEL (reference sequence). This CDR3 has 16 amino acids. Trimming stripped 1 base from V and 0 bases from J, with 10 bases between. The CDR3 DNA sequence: TGTGCCAGCAGCCAAGGGGAGTTGCCCTCCTACAATGAGCAGTTCTTC. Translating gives CASSQGELPSYNEQFF.

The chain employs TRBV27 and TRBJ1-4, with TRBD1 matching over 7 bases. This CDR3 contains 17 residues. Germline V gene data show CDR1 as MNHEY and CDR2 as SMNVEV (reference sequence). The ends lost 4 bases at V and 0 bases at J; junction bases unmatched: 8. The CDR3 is CASSSPRTGTTNEKLFF. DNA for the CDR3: TGTGCCAGCAGTTCCCCCCGGACAGGCACAACTAATGAAAAACTGTTTTTT.

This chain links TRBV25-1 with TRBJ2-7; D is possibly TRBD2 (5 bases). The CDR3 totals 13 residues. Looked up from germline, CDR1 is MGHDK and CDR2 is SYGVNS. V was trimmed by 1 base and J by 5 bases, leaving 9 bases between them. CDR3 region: CASSEFGLNEQYF. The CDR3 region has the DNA TGTGCCAGCAGTGAATTCGGACTTAACGAGCAGTACTTC.

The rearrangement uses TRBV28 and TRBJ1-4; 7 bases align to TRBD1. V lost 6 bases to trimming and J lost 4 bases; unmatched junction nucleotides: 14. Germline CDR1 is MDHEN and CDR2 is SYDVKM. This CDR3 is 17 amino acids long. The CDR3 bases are TGTGCCAGCAGAGACAGGGCTTGGGCAAAGAGTAATGAAAAACTGTTTTTT. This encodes CASRDRAWAKSNEKLFF.

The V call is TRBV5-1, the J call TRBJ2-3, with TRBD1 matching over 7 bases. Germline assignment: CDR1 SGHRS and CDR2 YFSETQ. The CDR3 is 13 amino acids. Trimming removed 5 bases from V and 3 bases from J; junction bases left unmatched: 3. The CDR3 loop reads CASSQQGTDTQYF. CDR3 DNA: TGCGCCAGCAGTCAACAGGGGACAGATACGCAGTATTTT.

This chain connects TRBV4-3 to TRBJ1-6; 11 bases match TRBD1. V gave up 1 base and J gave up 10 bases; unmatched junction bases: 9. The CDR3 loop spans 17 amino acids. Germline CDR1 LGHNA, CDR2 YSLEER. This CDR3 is CASSQARGQGGFSPLHF. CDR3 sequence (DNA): TGCGCCAGCAGCCAAGCTCGGGGACAGGGGGGTTTCTCACCCCTCCACTTT.

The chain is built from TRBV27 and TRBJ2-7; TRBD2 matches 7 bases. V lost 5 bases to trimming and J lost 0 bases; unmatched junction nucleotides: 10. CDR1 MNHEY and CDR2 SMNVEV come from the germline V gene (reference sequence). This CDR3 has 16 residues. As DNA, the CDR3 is TGTGCCAGCAGTCGCCTAGTGGGAGGGATCTCCTACGAGCAGTACTTC. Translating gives CASSRLVGGISYEQYF.

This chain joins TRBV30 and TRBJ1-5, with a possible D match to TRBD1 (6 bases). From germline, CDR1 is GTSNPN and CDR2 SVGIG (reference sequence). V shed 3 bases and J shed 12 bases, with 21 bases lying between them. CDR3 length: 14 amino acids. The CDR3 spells CAWSQTGRSPVQHF. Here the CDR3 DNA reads TGTGCCTGGAGCCAAACAGGGAGATCCCCCGTCCAGCATTTT.

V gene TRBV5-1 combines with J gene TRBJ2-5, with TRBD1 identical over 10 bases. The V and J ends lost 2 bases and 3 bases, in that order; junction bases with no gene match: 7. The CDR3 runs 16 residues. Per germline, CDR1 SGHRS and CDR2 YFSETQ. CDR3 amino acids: CASSLGTGVIKETQYF. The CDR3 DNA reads TGCGCCAGCAGCTTAGGGACAGGGGTAATCAAAGAGACCCAGTACTTC. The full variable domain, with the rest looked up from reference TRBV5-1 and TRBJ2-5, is KAGVTQTPRYLIKTRGQQVTLSCSPISGHRSVSWYQQTPGQGLQFLFEYFSETQRNKGNFPGRFSGRQFSNSRSEMNVSTLELGDSALYLCASSLGTGVIKETQYFGPGTRLLVL.

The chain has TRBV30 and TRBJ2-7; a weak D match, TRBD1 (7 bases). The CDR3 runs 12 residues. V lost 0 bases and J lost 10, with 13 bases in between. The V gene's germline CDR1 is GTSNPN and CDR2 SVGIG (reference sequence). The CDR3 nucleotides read TGTGCCTGGAGTGTACGGGGGACAGTACAGTACTTC. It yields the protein CAWSVRGTVQYF.

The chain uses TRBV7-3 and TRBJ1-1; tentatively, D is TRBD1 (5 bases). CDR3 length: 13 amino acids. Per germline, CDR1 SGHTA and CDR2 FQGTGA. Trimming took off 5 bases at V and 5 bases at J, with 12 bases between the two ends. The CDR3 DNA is TGTGCCAGCAGCCCCCAGGGAGGGACTGAAGCTTTCTTT. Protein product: CASSPQGGTEAFF.

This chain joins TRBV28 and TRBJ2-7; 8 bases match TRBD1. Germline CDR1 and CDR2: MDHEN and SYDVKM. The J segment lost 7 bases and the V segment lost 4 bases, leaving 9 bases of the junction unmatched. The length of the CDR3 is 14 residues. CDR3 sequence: CASSSPGGPSEQYF. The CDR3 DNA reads TGTGCCAGCAGTTCCCCAGGGGGCCCCTCGGAGCAGTACTTC.

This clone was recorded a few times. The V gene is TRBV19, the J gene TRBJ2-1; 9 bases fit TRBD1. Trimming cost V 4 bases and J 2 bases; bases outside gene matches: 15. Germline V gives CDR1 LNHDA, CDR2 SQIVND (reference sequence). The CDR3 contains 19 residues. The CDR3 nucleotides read TGTGCCAGTAGTACCCACGTCAGGTCTCGGACAGGGGCCTACAATGAGCAGTTCTTC. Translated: CASSTHVRSRTGAYNEQFF.

The chain's CDR3 is CASRQGGETQYF. The DNA for the CDR3 is TGTGCCAGCAGGCAGGGAGGCGAGACCCAGTACTTC. The chain joins TRBV2 to TRBJ2-5, with D possibly TRBD2 on 6 matching bases. Trimming removed 6 bases from V and 5 bases from J, with 10 bases in between. CDR1 is SNHLY, CDR2 FYNNEI, per germline. The CDR3 sequence is 12 residues long.

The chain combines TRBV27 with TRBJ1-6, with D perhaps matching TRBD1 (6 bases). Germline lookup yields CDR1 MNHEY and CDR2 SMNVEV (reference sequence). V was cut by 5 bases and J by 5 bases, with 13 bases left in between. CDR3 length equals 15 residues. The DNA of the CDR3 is TGTGCCAGCAGTACCCAGGGGAATGATAATTCACCCCTCCACTTT. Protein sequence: CASSTQGNDNSPLHF.

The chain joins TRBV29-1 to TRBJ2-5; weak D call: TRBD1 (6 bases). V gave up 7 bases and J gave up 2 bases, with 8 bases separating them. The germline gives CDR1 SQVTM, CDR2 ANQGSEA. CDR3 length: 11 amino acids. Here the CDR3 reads CSAGQQETQYF. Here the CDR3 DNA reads TGCAGCGCCGGACAGCAAGAGACCCAGTACTTC.

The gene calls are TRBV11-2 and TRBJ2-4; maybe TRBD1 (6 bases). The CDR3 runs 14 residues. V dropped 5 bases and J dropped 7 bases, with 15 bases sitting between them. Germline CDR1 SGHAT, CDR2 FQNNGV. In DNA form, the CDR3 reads TGTGCCAGCAGCCGACCGTTTACAGGGAACATTCAGTACTTC. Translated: CASSRPFTGNIQYF. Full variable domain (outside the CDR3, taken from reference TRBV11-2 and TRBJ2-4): EAGVAQSPRYKIIEKRQSVAFWCNPISGHATLYWYQQILGQGPKLLIQFQNNGVVDDSQLPKDRFSAERLKGVDSTLKIQPAKLEDSAVYLCASSRPFTGNIQYFGAGTRLSVL.

The CDR3 region has the DNA TGTGCCAGCAGCGCACTCATTGGCTACACCTTC. Translation gives CASSALIGYTF. The chain joins TRBV28 to TRBJ1-2; unclear D gene. Per germline, CDR1 MDHEN and CDR2 SYDVKM. The CDR3 totals 11 residues. Trimming removed 6 bases from V and 7 bases from J, with 9 bases in between.

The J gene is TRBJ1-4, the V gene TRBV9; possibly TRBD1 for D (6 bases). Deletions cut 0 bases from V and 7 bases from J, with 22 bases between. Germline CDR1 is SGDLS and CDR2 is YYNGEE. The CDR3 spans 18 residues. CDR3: CASSVAPTLGGGGEKLFF. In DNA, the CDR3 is TGTGCCAGCAGCGTAGCCCCGACCCTCGGGGGCGGGGGTGAAAAACTGTTTTTT.

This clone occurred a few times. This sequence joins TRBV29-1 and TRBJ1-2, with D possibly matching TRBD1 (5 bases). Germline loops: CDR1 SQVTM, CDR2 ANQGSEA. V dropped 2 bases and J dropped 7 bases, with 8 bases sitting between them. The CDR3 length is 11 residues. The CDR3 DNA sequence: TGCAGCGTTGAATTTCAGGGTGGCTACACCTTC. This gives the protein CSVEFQGGYTF.

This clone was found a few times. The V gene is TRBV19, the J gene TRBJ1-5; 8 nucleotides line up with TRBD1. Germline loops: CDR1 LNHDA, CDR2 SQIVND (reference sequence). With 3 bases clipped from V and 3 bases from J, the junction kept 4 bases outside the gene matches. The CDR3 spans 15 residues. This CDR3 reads CASSMSGGFNQPQHF. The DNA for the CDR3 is TGTGCCAGTAGTATGTCAGGGGGCTTCAATCAGCCCCAGCATTTT. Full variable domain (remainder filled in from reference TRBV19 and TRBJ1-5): DGGITQSPKYLFRKEGQNVTLSCEQNLNHDAMYWYRQDPGQGLRLIYYSQIVNDFQKGDIAEGYSVSREKKESFPLTVTSAQKNPTAFYLCASSMSGGFNQPQHFGDGTRLSIL.

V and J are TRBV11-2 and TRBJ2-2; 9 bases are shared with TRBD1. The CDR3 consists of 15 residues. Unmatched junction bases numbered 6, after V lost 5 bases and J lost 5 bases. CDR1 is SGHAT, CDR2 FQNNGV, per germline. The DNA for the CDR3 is TGTGCCAGCAGCATCGGACAGGGGATTACCGGGGAGCTGTTTTTT. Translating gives CASSIGQGITGELFF.

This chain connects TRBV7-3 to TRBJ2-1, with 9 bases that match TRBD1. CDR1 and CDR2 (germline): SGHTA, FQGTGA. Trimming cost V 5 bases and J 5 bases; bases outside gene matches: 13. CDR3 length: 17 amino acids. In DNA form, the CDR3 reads TGTGCCAGCAGCCCCGCCCCCCGGGACAGGGAAAACAATGAGCAGTTCTTC. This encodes CASSPAPRDRENNEQFF.

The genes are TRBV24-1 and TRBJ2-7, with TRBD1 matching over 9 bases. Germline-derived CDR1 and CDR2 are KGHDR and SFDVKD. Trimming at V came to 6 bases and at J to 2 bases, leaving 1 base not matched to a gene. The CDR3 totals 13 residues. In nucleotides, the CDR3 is TGTGCCACCAGTAGGACAGGGGCCTACGAGCAGTACTTC. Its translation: CATSRTGAYEQYF.

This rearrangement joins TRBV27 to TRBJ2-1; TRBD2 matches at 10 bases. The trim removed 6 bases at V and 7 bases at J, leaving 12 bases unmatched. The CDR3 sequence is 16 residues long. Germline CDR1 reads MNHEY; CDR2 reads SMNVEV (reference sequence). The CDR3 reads CASRGLLAGGFNEQFF. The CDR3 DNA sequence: TGTGCCAGCAGAGGACTATTAGCGGGAGGATTTAATGAGCAGTTCTTC.

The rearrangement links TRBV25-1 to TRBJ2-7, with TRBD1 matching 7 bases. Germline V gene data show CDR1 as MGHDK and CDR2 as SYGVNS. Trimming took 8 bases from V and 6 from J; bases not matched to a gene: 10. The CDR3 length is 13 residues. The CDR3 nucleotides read TGTGCCAGCCTCCGTGAGGGGGCTCGCGAGCAGTACTTC. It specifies CASLREGAREQYF.

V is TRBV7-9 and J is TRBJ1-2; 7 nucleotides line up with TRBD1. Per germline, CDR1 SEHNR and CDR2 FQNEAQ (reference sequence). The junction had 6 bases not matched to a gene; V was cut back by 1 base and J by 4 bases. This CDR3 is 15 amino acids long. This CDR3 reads CASSLEQGTRYGYTF. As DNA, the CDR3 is TGTGCCAGCAGCTTAGAACAGGGGACCCGCTATGGCTACACCTTC. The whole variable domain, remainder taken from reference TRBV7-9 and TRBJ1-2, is DTGVSQNPRHKITKRGQNVTFRCDPISEHNRLYWYRQTLGQGPEFLTYFQNEAQLEKSRLLSDRFSAERPKGSFSTLEIQRTEQGDSAMYLCASSLEQGTRYGYTFGSGTRLTVV.

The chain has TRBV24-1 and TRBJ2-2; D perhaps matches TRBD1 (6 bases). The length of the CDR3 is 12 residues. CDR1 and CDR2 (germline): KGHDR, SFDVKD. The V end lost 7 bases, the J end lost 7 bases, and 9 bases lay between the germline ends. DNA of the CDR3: TGTGCCACCAGCAGGGGCGGCGGGGAGCTGTTTTTT. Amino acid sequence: CATSRGGGELFF.

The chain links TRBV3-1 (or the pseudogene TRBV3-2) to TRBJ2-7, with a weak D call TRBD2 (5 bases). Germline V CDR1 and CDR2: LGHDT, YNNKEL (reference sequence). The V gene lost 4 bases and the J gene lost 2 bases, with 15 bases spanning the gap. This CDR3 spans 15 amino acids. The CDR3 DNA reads TGTGCCAGCAGCCTCCTTCGAGGGTCAACCTACGAGCAGTACTTC. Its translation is CASSLLRGSTYEQYF.